The rows below give T cell receptor beta chains drawn from one sample of a study of early T cells in non-severe SARS-CoV-2 infection. TCRdb ran MiXCR on the 5' RACE reads and lists one entry per CDR3 protein. The sample has about 56,000 distinct CDR3 sequences; about 10% are singletons. Sequenced material: whole blood. These receptors came from an adult who was a healthcare worker with PCR-confirmed SARS-CoV-2 infection or an uninfected control (not recorded which). The CDR3 runs from the conserved cysteine through the conserved F or W. The D gene is left open where the match is weak. Not all rows give a size; the values are once, few, many and, for expanded clones, a class.

CASTPGQGRYEQYF,TGTGCCAGTACTCCGGGACAGGGCCGCTACGAGCAGTACTTC,TRBJ2-7,TRBD1,many,TRBV19
CSVEEVQDDTQYF,TGCAGCGTTGAAGAGGTCCAGGACGATACGCAGTATTTT,TRBJ2-3,-,few,TRBV29-1
CAWSAWDRSTDTQYF,TGTGCCTGGAGTGCTTGGGACAGGAGCACAGATACGCAGTATTTT,TRBJ2-3,TRBD1,many,TRBV30
CASSLGQGVTEAFF,TGTGCCAGCTCACTCGGACAGGGGGTCACGGAAGCTTTCTTT,TRBJ1-1,TRBD1,-,TRBV18
CASTTQGQGVNYEQYF,TGTGCCAGCACCACCCAAGGGCAGGGGGTGAACTACGAGCAGTACTTC,TRBJ2-7,TRBD1,-,TRBV6-2/TRBV6-3
CASSQKSPSGYGYTF,TGCGCCAGCAGCCAAAAATCACCGTCAGGCTATGGCTACACCTTC,TRBJ1-2,-,few,TRBV4-3
CASSWLAGDEQYF,TGTGCCAGCAGCTGGCTAGCGGGAGACGAGCAGTACTTC,TRBJ2-7,TRBD2,many,TRBV6-5
CVSSLGTGTGATLEQYF,TGTGTCAGCAGCTTAGGCACCGGGACAGGGGCTACCCTGGAGCAGTACTTC,TRBJ2-7,TRBD1,-,TRBV13
CASSRGLAGVADTQYF,TGTGCTAGCAGCCGTGGACTAGCGGGAGTCGCAGATACGCAGTATTTT,TRBJ2-3,TRBD2,many,TRBV7-7
CASSQHGTGANVLTF,TGTGCCAGCAGCCAACACGGAACCGGGGCCAACGTCCTGACTTTC,TRBJ2-6,-,few,TRBV12-3/TRBV12-4
CASSPGTGFGNTIYF,TGTGCCAGCAGCCCCGGGACAGGGTTTGGAAACACCATATATTTT,TRBJ1-3,TRBD1,many,TRBV14
CASSQGPGGQETQYF,TGTGCCAGCAGCCAAGGGCCCGGGGGCCAAGAGACCCAGTACTTC,TRBJ2-5,-,many,TRBV3-1
CASSGMGLGNEQFF,TGTGCCAGCAGTGGGATGGGGCTTGGGAATGAGCAGTTCTTC,TRBJ2-1,-,many,TRBV6-6
CSVAGTVFGGTEAFF,TGCAGCGTCGCCGGGACCGTTTTCGGGGGCACTGAAGCTTTCTTT,TRBJ1-1,-,few,TRBV29-1
CASSRDETYEQYF,TGTGCTTCGTCTCGGGATGAAACCTACGAGCAGTACTTC,TRBJ2-7,-,many,TRBV19
CSASIPLADNTGELFF,TGCAGTGCTAGTATTCCCTTAGCGGATAACACCGGGGAGCTGTTTTTT,TRBJ2-2,-,many,TRBV20-1
CASSSGMAGFSGANVLTF,TGTGCCAGCAGCTCGGGAATGGCGGGATTCTCTGGGGCCAACGTCCTGACTTTC,TRBJ2-6,-,many,TRBV11-2
CASSPDRATEQYF,TGCGCCAGCAGCCCGGACAGGGCCACCGAGCAGTACTTC,TRBJ2-7,TRBD1,-,TRBV4-1
CASSPGDLSPEAFF,TGTGCCAGCTCTCCGGGGGACCTAAGCCCTGAAGCTTTCTTT,TRBJ1-1,-,many,TRBV18
CASSFGSGSGEQFF,TGTGCCAGCAGCTTCGGTAGCGGGAGCGGTGAGCAGTTCTTC,TRBJ2-1,TRBD2,many,TRBV7-3
CSAADGPGAYNEQFF,TGCAGCGCAGCGGACGGGCCGGGGGCCTACAATGAGCAGTTCTTC,TRBJ2-1,-,-,TRBV29-1
CAIRPRGGRGYEQYF,TGTGCCATCAGACCCCGGGGCGGGAGAGGGTACGAGCAGTACTTC,TRBJ2-7,TRBD2,many,TRBV10-3
CASSLGGLAGAPYNEQFF,TGTGCCAGCAGCTTGGGGGGACTAGCGGGAGCCCCCTACAATGAGCAGTTCTTC,TRBJ2-1,TRBD2,few,TRBV5-4
CASSKIPGQGNSPLHF,TGTGCCAGCAGCAAGATCCCGGGACAGGGGAATTCACCCCTCCACTTT,TRBJ1-6,TRBD1,-,TRBV5-8
CSAPRPQNTEAFF,TGCAGTGCCCCCCGACCGCAGAACACTGAAGCTTTCTTT,TRBJ1-1,-,few,TRBV20-1
CASSLRGQGAIAGANVLTF,TGTGCCAGCAGCTTAAGAGGACAGGGGGCGATAGCTGGGGCCAACGTCCTGACTTTC,TRBJ2-6,TRBD1,-,TRBV27
CASSLGTGVSGANVLTF,TGCGCCAGCAGCTTGGGGACAGGGGTCAGTGGGGCCAACGTCCTGACTTTC,TRBJ2-6,TRBD1,many,TRBV5-1
CASSEARNNQPQHF,TGTGCCAGCAGTGAAGCGCGGAACAATCAGCCCCAGCATTTT,TRBJ1-5,-,few,TRBV2
CSAGDSSSSYEQYF,TGCAGTGCTGGTGACAGTTCTAGCTCCTACGAGCAGTACTTC,TRBJ2-7,-,many,TRBV20-1
CASRSGQLGYTF,TGTGCCAGCAGATCGGGACAGCTTGGCTACACCTTC,TRBJ1-2,TRBD1,many,TRBV12-3/TRBV12-4
CASSLGLSNEKLFF,TGCGCCAGCAGCCTAGGACTGAGTAATGAAAAACTGTTTTTT,TRBJ1-4,-,many,TRBV5-1
CASSQGQMNTEAFF,TGTGCCAGCAGCCAGGGACAAATGAACACTGAAGCTTTCTTT,TRBJ1-1,-,-,TRBV7-9
CASSSSRLAGYTGELFF,TGTGCCAGCAGTAGCTCAAGGCTAGCGGGATACACCGGGGAGCTGTTTTTT,TRBJ2-2,TRBD2,-,TRBV6-5
CASRRQGGRYSPLHF,TGTGCCAGCAGGCGCCAGGGGGGCAGGTATTCACCCCTCCACTTT,TRBJ1-6,TRBD1,many,TRBV6-5
CASSMSLLADEQFF,TGTGCCAGTAGTATGTCCTTACTGGCGGACGAGCAGTTCTTC,TRBJ2-1,-,many,TRBV19
CASSSYKESGNTIYF,TGTGCCAGCAGTTCCTACAAAGAGTCTGGAAACACCATATATTTT,TRBJ1-3,-,many,TRBV6-2/TRBV6-3
CASSQAATEAFF,TGTGCCAGCAGCCAAGCGGCTACTGAAGCTTTCTTT,TRBJ1-1,-,-,TRBV3-1
CSAGPPGGALSEQYF,TGCAGTGCTGGTCCCCCCGGGGGCGCGCTCTCCGAGCAGTACTTC,TRBJ2-7,-,many,TRBV20-1
CASSPLSGGDTQYF,TGCGCCAGCAGCCCCCTGTCCGGGGGAGACACCCAGTACTTC,TRBJ2-5,-,few,TRBV5-1
CASSLRGLAGVNEQFF,TGTGCCAGCAGCCTTAGGGGACTAGCGGGAGTCAATGAGCAGTTCTTC,TRBJ2-1,TRBD2,few,TRBV9
CASRDRGYGYTF,TGTGCCAGCCGGGACAGGGGCTATGGCTACACCTTC,TRBJ1-2,TRBD1,-,TRBV19
CSARDGTGITETQYF,TGCAGTGCTAGAGATGGGACAGGGATCACAGAGACCCAGTACTTC,TRBJ2-5,TRBD1,-,TRBV20-1
CASSPRFEAFF,TGTGCCAGCAGCCCCAGGTTTGAAGCTTTCTTT,TRBJ1-1,-,-,TRBV7-2
CASSQESISYNEQFF,TGTGCCAGCAGCCAAGAATCTATCTCCTACAATGAGCAGTTCTTC,TRBJ2-1,-,many,TRBV3-1
CATSRLSSGANVLTF,TGTGCCACCAGCAGACTGAGCTCTGGGGCCAACGTCCTGACTTTC,TRBJ2-6,-,many,TRBV15
CATGQGGPDTQYF,TGTGCCACTGGACAGGGTGGTCCAGATACGCAGTATTTT,TRBJ2-3,TRBD1,few,TRBV30
CASSEAQGVSHGYTF,TGTGCCAGCAGTGAAGCCCAGGGGGTATCCCATGGCTACACCTTC,TRBJ1-2,TRBD1,few,TRBV2
CASSSSANGSNGETQYF,TGTGCCAGCAGTTCCTCCGCTAACGGGAGCAATGGGGAGACCCAGTACTTC,TRBJ2-5,-,many,TRBV7-9
CASSTPGQNQPQHF,TGTGCCAGCAGTACCCCGGGACAGAATCAGCCCCAGCATTTT,TRBJ1-5,TRBD1,few,TRBV6-2/TRBV6-3
CASSELTLWNEQFF,TGTGCCAGCAGTGAACTAACCCTTTGGAATGAGCAGTTCTTC,TRBJ2-1,-,many,TRBV6-1
CASSQDYSPSYEQYF,TGCGCCAGCAGCCAAGATTACAGTCCCTCCTACGAGCAGTACTTC,TRBJ2-7,-,many,TRBV4-3